This is a list of T cell receptor beta chains from one sample in a study of identical twins. TCRdb redid the calling of the 5' RACE reads with MiXCR, one entry per CDR3 protein. The table lists hundreds of thousands of distinct CDR3 sequences, 6% to 9% of them singletons. This sample also belongs to another study, concerning yellow fever vaccine responses in identical twins.

The source material was memory (CD45RO+) T cells sorted from blood. The source of these receptors is a woman younger than 30 in good health. Both conserved end residues are part of each CDR3. The order of the fields is D gene, J gene, clone size, V gene, CDR3 DNA, CDR3 protein. The D gene is left open where the match is weak. Only some rows state a clone size, as once, few, many or a class for expanded clones.

>-|TRBJ1-4|many|TRBV7-9
TGTGCCAGCAGCTCCCAGACAGGTGAAAAACTGTTTTTT
CASSSQTGEKLFF
>TRBD1|TRBJ1-4|-|TRBV28
TGTGCCAGCAACAGACAGGGTTTCCGTGAAAAACTGTTTTTT
CASNRQGFREKLFF
>TRBD2|TRBJ2-2|few|TRBV18
TGTGCCAGCTCACCACCAGGGAGGGACACCGGGGAGCTGTTTTTT
CASSPPGRDTGELFF
>TRBD1|TRBJ2-7|-|TRBV25-1
TGTGCCAGCAGTGTCATTGCGGGACAGGGGGCTCGGCAGTACTTC
CASSVIAGQGARQYF
>-|TRBJ2-5|-|TRBV24-1
TGTGCCACCAGTGATAGGAGCGACCTGGAACACGGCGGGGAGACCCAGTACTTC
CATSDRSDLEHGGETQYF
>-|TRBJ2-4|few|TRBV7-9
TGTGCCAGCAGCTTGATCGCTCTCGGCAAAAACATTCAGTACTTC
CASSLIALGKNIQYF
>TRBD2|TRBJ2-3|many|TRBV20-1
TGCAGTGCTAGAGATCTCATAGCGGGGGAGGCAGATACGCAGTATTTT
CSARDLIAGEADTQYF
>TRBD2|TRBJ2-5|-|TRBV5-1
TGCGCCAGCAGCAATAGCGGGGGGGCAGTTCGGGAGACCCAGTACTTC
CASSNSGGAVRETQYF
>-|TRBJ1-5|-|TRBV12-3/TRBV12-4
TGTGCCAGCAGACACCAGGGTGAGCCCCAGCATTTT
CASRHQGEPQHF
>TRBD1|TRBJ2-1|few|TRBV27
TGTGCCAGCAGTTCCAGGACAGGGCTCCGCGAGCAGTTCTTC
CASSSRTGLREQFF
>-|TRBJ2-2|few|TRBV5-1
TGCGCCAGCAGGTTGAACCCTCGGGGGTTGAACACCGGGGAGCTGTTTTTT
CASRLNPRGLNTGELFF